Listed here are 13 T cell receptor beta chains from one sample, sequenced in a study of cytomegalovirus exposure and HLA in healthy donors. The PCR was carried out with 60 Vbeta primers and 13 Jbeta primers. The repertoire was sequenced with immunoSEQ multiplex PCR; TCRdb's copy has only in-frame clones and lacks some. This sample has about 130,000 clones, with around four fifths found just once. Sequencing was carried out using PBMCs. These receptors all come from a female donor in good health and CMV-seronegative.

The V call is TRBV5-1, the J call TRBJ1-6, with TRBD1 as a possible D gene (5 bases). In germline, CDR1 is SGHRS, CDR2 YFSETQ. This CDR3 has 15 amino acids. V lost 2 bases to trimming and J lost 14 bases, with 20 bases between them. The CDR3 loop is CASSFGGTAEKALHF. The CDR3 region has the DNA TGCGCCAGCAGCTTTGGCGGGACGGCTGAGAAGGCCCTCCACTTT.

As for this clone: The sample contains more than one DNA sequence encoding this CDR3. Here the CDR3 reads CAWSPGSYEQYF. DNA of the CDR3: TGTGCCTGGAGTCCAGGTTCCTACGAGCAGTACTTC. V gene TRBV30 combines with J gene TRBJ2-7; D is ambiguous. This CDR3 is 12 amino acids long. V was shortened by 2 bases and J by 1 base, with 6 bases between the two germline ends. Germline CDR1 reads GTSNPN; CDR2 reads SVGIG (reference sequence). The variable domain in full, completed from reference TRBV30 and TRBJ2-7, reads SQTIHQWPATLVQPVGSPLSLECTVEGTSNPNLYWYRQAAGRGLQLLFYSVGIGQISSEVPQNLSASRPQDRQFILSSKKLLLSDSGFYLCAWSPGSYEQYFGPGTRLTVT.

The chain is built from TRBV19 and TRBJ1-2; 7 nucleotides match TRBD1. The CDR3 totals 11 residues. The germline gives CDR1 LNHDA, CDR2 SQIVND (reference sequence). J lost 8 bases, V lost 9 bases, and 6 bases had no gene match. This CDR3 reads CASQTGFGYTF. The CDR3 bases are TGTGCCAGCCAGACAGGGTTCGGCTACACCTTC.

This clone was found once. The chain employs TRBV13 and TRBJ2-7; 9 bases are a match to TRBD1. Germline V gene lookup returns CDR1 PRHDT and CDR2 FYEKMQ (reference sequence). With V trimmed by 5 bases and J by 6 bases, 11 bases remained unmatched. This CDR3 comprises 15 residues. CDR3 DNA sequence: TGTGCCAGCAGCCAAGGGACAGGGTCAGGGTCCGAGCAGTACTTC. Its translation: CASSQGTGSGSEQYF.

This chain links TRBV27 with TRBJ2-7; TRBD1 agrees at 7 bases. The CDR3 extends over 17 amino acids. Looked up from germline, CDR1 is MNHEY and CDR2 is SMNVEV (reference sequence). The V segment lost 0 bases and the J segment 5 bases; nucleotides outside the gene matches: 13. DNA for the CDR3: TGTGCCAGCAGTTTATCACCTCGGGACAGCCTTGAGGACGAGCAGTACTTC. Its translation: CASSLSPRDSLEDEQYF.

CDR3 sequence: CASSLSTGNTGELFF. The CDR3 DNA reads as TGTGCCAGCAGCTTAAGTACAGGGAACACCGGGGAGCTGTTTTTT. The V and J genes are TRBV7-3 and TRBJ2-2, with a tentative D call TRBD1 (5 bases). The CDR3 loop spans 15 amino acids. Trimming stripped 1 base from V and 1 base from J, with 7 bases between. Germline V gene sequence: CDR1 SGHTA, CDR2 FQGTGA.

The chain has TRBV7-2 and TRBJ2-1; TRBD2 matches at 7 bases. There are 17 residues in the CDR3. V lost 1 base to trimming and J lost 4 bases; unmatched junction nucleotides: 10. Germline V gives CDR1 SGHTA, CDR2 FQGNSA. This chain's CDR3 is CASSLGGVRERYNEQFF. CDR3 DNA: TGTGCCAGCAGCTTAGGGGGGGTGCGGGAGCGATACAATGAGCAGTTCTTC.

The genes are TRBV5-1 and TRBJ2-1; D is unresolved. Per the germline V gene, CDR1 is SGHRS and CDR2 is YFSETQ. The length of the CDR3 is 11 residues. V was cut by 1 base and J by 7 bases, with 3 bases left in between. CDR3 nucleotide sequence: TGCGCCAGCAGCTTGCTGAATGAGCAGTTCTTC. Its protein product is CASSLLNEQFF. The complete variable domain, with remaining parts taken from reference TRBV5-1 and TRBJ2-1, reads KAGVTQTPRYLIKTRGQQVTLSCSPISGHRSVSWYQQTPGQGLQFLFEYFSETQRNKGNFPGRFSGRQFSNSRSEMNVSTLELGDSALYLCASSLLNEQFFGPGTRLTVL.

Written as DNA, the CDR3 is TGTGCCAGCAGTCTTAGCGGGAGGGTTTTTTACAATGAGCAGTTCTTC. The encoded protein is CASSLSGRVFYNEQFF. The V gene is TRBV11-2, the J gene TRBJ2-1, with 11 bases that match TRBD2. This CDR3 region has 16 residues. V was pared by 6 bases and J by 4 bases, with 8 bases of the junction left unmatched. The V gene's germline CDR1 is SGHAT and CDR2 FQNNGV.

This clone was detected only once. This chain links TRBV5-1 with TRBJ1-1; 9 bases fit TRBD1. This CDR3 contains 13 residues. The V segment lost 4 bases and the J segment 9 bases; nucleotides outside the gene matches: 7. The V gene's germline CDR1 is SGHRS and CDR2 YFSETQ. CDR3 sequence (DNA): TGCGCCAGCAGCCTGGGACAGGGAGTAAAAGCTTTCTTT. Its protein is CASSLGQGVKAFF.

The V gene is TRBV5-6, the J gene TRBJ2-3; TRBD2 agrees at 7 bases. Unmatched junction bases numbered 12, after V lost 2 bases and J lost 0 bases. The germline gives CDR1 SGHDT, CDR2 YYEEEE. CDR3 length equals 18 residues. The CDR3 loop is CASSLWAGVPTSTDTQYF. Written as DNA, the CDR3 is TGTGCCAGCAGCTTATGGGCGGGAGTACCTACTAGCACAGATACGCAGTATTTT. Combining the CDR3 with reference TRBV5-6 and TRBJ2-3 gives the whole variable domain DAGVTQSPTHLIKTRGQQVTLRCSPKSGHDTVSWYQQALGQGPQFIFQYYEEEERQRGNFPDRFSGHQFPNYSSELNVNALLLGDSALYLCASSLWAGVPTSTDTQYFGPGTRLTVL.

CDR3 nucleotides: TGCGCCAGCAGCTGGGAGACAGGCGTGAACACTGAAGCTTTCTTT. Its translation is CASSWETGVNTEAFF. The chain is built from TRBV5-1 and TRBJ1-1; D perhaps matches TRBD1 (6 bases). This CDR3 is built from 15 residues. Trimming shortened V by 3 bases and J by 0 bases, and 12 bases separated the two germline ends. CDR1 and CDR2 from the germline V gene are SGHRS and YFSETQ.

This clone was seen just once. The chain joins TRBV27 to TRBJ1-2; 8 bases are a match to TRBD1. Germline CDR1 MNHEY, CDR2 SMNVEV (reference sequence). The CDR3 has 13 residues. With V trimmed by 4 bases and J by 6 bases, 4 bases remained unmatched. DNA for the CDR3: TGTGCCAGCAGTTCTCAGGGGGCGGATGGCTACACCTTC. Amino acids: CASSSQGADGYTF.